This T cell receptor beta chain was sequenced in a study of shared clonotypes between healthy human individuals. The overall study: Per donor, three plates held CD4 naive cells, three held CD4 memory, two held CD8 naive and one held CD8 memory. Study-level results: For sorted subsets, rarefaction showed incomplete sequencing despite large depth.

In the original workflow: ImmunoSEQ yielded junction-only sequences lacking quality scores, so filtering differed. Generated by immunoSEQ multiplex PCR, the TCRdb table keeps only in-frame clones and is missing some. That table furnishes V, J and clone size, whereas the DNA furnished D and trimming. The sample lists over 850,000 clones, roughly 74% occurring once. From germline, CDR1 is MNHNS and CDR2 SASEGT. This CDR3 region has 14 residues. The germline V and J ends were trimmed by 2 bases and 6 bases, with 10 bases remaining between them. As regards this clone: As yet, its antigen is unknown.

Sequences were obtained from memory CD4+ T cells from PBMCs. Described subset: CD45RA-negative fraction. The V and J genes are TRBV6-1 and TRBJ1-4, with a weak D call TRBD1 (6 bases). The sequence came from a man aged 18 to 29 in good health. Some clones in this sample may be carry-over from other donors' samples. The CDR3 spells CASSEPGDYEKLFF. The DNA of the CDR3 is TGTGCCAGCAGTGAACCAGGGGATTATGAAAAACTGTTTTTT.